This T cell receptor (beta chain) was found in a study of vaccination effects on CD4 cells after COVID-19. Study information: Expansion of antigen-specific CD4+ T cells with viral peptide pools was carried out by the ViraFEST assay before sequencing. It was a median of 72 days after the second dose that post-vaccine samples were obtained.

Notes on this clone: What it binds is unknown.

Findings of the study overall: Clones that were induced by infection or by vaccine showed marked contraction late after vaccination.

Researchers isolated CD4+ T cells once approximately 10 days of culture had elapsed. Each participant received a vaccine that was either BNT162b2 or mRNA-1273, given as two doses. V lost 3 bases to trimming and J lost 1 base, with 3 bases between them. The germline CDR1 and CDR2 sequences are LNHDA and SQIVND (reference sequence). The CDR3 length is 12 residues. Clones were sequenced by immunoSEQ multiplex PCR, and TCRdb holds only the in-frame ones, with some missing. The table has some 70,000 clones, 70% to 85% seen once. The clonotype originates from a human donor who received a COVID-19 vaccine. This sample comprised CD4+ T cells from PBMCs cultured without peptide, obtained after COVID-19 vaccination. V is TRBV19 and J is TRBJ1-2; no clear D gene. The CDR3: CASSMYNYGYTF. CDR3 sequence (DNA): TGTGCCAGTAGTATGTATAACTATGGCTACACCTTC. Based on the CDR3 plus reference TRBV19 and TRBJ1-2, the full variable domain is DGGITQSPKYLFRKEGQNVTLSCEQNLNHDAMYWYRQDPGQGLRLIYYSQIVNDFQKGDIAEGYSVSREKKESFPLTVTSAQKNPTAFYLCASSMYNYGYTFGSGTRLTVV.